The subject of this entry is one T cell receptor (beta chain). This specimen comes from a study of blood T cell repertoires in COVID-19. Germline CDR1 reads GTSNPN; CDR2 reads SVGIG (reference sequence). CDR3 length equals 14 residues. V shed 0 bases and J shed 8 bases, with 13 bases lying between them. Using immunoSEQ multiplex PCR, the repertoire was profiled, and TCRdb retains in-frame clones only, with some absent. This sample has roughly 260,000 clones, with roughly 80% found just once. The chain has TRBV30 and TRBJ1-4, with no clear D. The sequencing sample was made of peripheral blood. This clonotype was sampled from a woman aged 40 to 50 with active or convalescent COVID-19. The DNA for the CDR3 is TGTGCCTGGAGTGTACGAGGGAGTGGAGAAAAACTGTTTTTT. This sequence encodes CAWSVRGSGEKLFF.